These T cell receptor beta chains were read from a single sample in a study of beta chain features in type 1 diabetes. Here immunoSEQ multiplex PCR was the method, and the copy in TCRdb shows in-frame clones only, minus some. The table has 970,000 or so clones, 17% seen once. The sequencing input was naive CD4+ T cells from blood. The source of these receptors is a woman under 30 in good health. CDR3s include the opening cysteine and the closing phenylalanine or tryptophan. Fields, in order: V gene, D gene, J gene, clone size, CDR3 DNA, CDR3 protein. D genes are given only for firm matches. Clone size appears in some rows only: once, few, many, or a class for an expanded clone.

V gene: TRBV6-5; D gene: NA; J gene: TRBJ2-5; clone size: few; CDR3 DNA: TGTGCCAGCAGTTCCCTCTTAACCGCGGAGACCCAGTACTTC; CDR3 protein: CASSSLLTAETQYF
V gene: TRBV9; D gene: NA; J gene: TRBJ1-2; clone size: few; CDR3 DNA: TGTGCCAGCAGCGTAGAACCAGGAGTATTGTATGGCTACACCTTC; CDR3 protein: CASSVEPGVLYGYTF
V gene: TRBV7-8; D gene: NA; J gene: TRBJ2-3; clone size: NA; CDR3 DNA: TGTGCCAGCAGCTTTCACAGCGATACGCAGTATTTT; CDR3 protein: CASSFHSDTQYF
V gene: TRBV9; D gene: NA; J gene: TRBJ2-2; clone size: few; CDR3 DNA: TGTGCCAGCAGCGTGGCTTTCCCCGGGGAGCTGTTTTTT; CDR3 protein: CASSVAFPGELFF
V gene: TRBV7-2; D gene: NA; J gene: TRBJ1-1; clone size: few; CDR3 DNA: TGTGCCAGCAGCTTAGTGGGGCTAGGAGACACTGAAGCTTTCTTT; CDR3 protein: CASSLVGLGDTEAFF
V gene: TRBV7-2; D gene: NA; J gene: TRBJ1-2; clone size: few; CDR3 DNA: TGTGCCAGCAGCCCTACGGGATTAGCTAACTATGGCTACACCTTC; CDR3 protein: CASSPTGLANYGYTF
V gene: TRBV11-2; D gene: NA; J gene: TRBJ2-7; clone size: NA; CDR3 DNA: TGTGCCAGCAGCTCCGCCTACGAGCAGTACTTC; CDR3 protein: CASSSAYEQYF
V gene: TRBV7-9; D gene: TRBD2; J gene: TRBJ2-4; clone size: few; CDR3 DNA: TGTGCCAGCAGCTTATTGCCGGGAGGGCCGAGTACGGCCAAAAACATTCAGTACTTC; CDR3 protein: CASSLLPGGPSTAKNIQYF
V gene: TRBV9; D gene: NA; J gene: TRBJ2-1; clone size: NA; CDR3 DNA: TGTGCCAGCAGCGTATTGGGGGAGACCAATGAGCAGTTCTTC; CDR3 protein: CASSVLGETNEQFF
V gene: TRBV19; D gene: NA; J gene: TRBJ2-7; clone size: few; CDR3 DNA: TGTGCCAGTAGTCCCGGGACTCTAGCCTACGAGCAGTACTTC; CDR3 protein: CASSPGTLAYEQYF
V gene: TRBV2; D gene: TRBD2; J gene: TRBJ2-1; clone size: NA; CDR3 DNA: TGTGCCAGCAGTGTTACTAGCGGGACCTACAATGAGCAGTTCTTC; CDR3 protein: CASSVTSGTYNEQFF
V gene: TRBV7-9; D gene: NA; J gene: TRBJ2-1; clone size: few; CDR3 DNA: TGTGCCAGCAGCTTAGCAGGGGGGACCTACAATGAGCAGTTCTTC; CDR3 protein: CASSLAGGTYNEQFF
V gene: TRBV11-2; D gene: TRBD1; J gene: TRBJ2-7; clone size: few; CDR3 DNA: TGTGCCAGCAGTTCCTTGGGGACAGGGGCCTACGAGCAGTACTTC; CDR3 protein: CASSSLGTGAYEQYF
V gene: TRBV15; D gene: TRBD2; J gene: TRBJ2-1; clone size: NA; CDR3 DNA: TGTGCCACCAGCAGAGTCGGGGCGGGACTAGCGGGTCCCCCGTCCTACAATGAGCAGTTCTTC; CDR3 protein: CATSRVGAGLAGPPSYNEQFF
V gene: TRBV28; D gene: NA; J gene: TRBJ2-3; clone size: NA; CDR3 DNA: TGTGCCAGCAGTACCCAGACGGATACGCAGTATTTT; CDR3 protein: CASSTQTDTQYF
V gene: TRBV5-1; D gene: NA; J gene: TRBJ1-2; clone size: NA; CDR3 DNA: TGCGCCAGCAGCTTGGTCGGGGACTATGGCTACACCTTC; CDR3 protein: CASSLVGDYGYTF
V gene: TRBV15; D gene: TRBD2; J gene: TRBJ2-7; clone size: NA; CDR3 DNA: TGTGCCACCAGCAGAGATAGCGGGAGAGGCTACGAGCAGTACTTC; CDR3 protein: CATSRDSGRGYEQYF
V gene: TRBV27; D gene: NA; J gene: TRBJ2-1; clone size: few; CDR3 DNA: TGTGCCAGCAGTTTATCGAAGGGTGGTGAGCAGTTCTTC; CDR3 protein: CASSLSKGGEQFF
V gene: TRBV5-4; D gene: TRBD2; J gene: TRBJ2-3; clone size: NA; CDR3 DNA: TGTGCCAGCAGCCTAGGTTATCTAGCGGGAGTTTCAGATACGCAGTATTTT; CDR3 protein: CASSLGYLAGVSDTQYF
V gene: TRBV9; D gene: TRBD2; J gene: TRBJ2-1; clone size: few; CDR3 DNA: TGTGCCAGCAGCGTTACTAGCGGGAGGTTCAATGAGCAGTTCTTC; CDR3 protein: CASSVTSGRFNEQFF
V gene: TRBV5-6; D gene: NA; J gene: TRBJ1-5; clone size: few; CDR3 DNA: TGTGCCAGCAGCTCCAGATATAGCAATCAGCCCCAGCATTTT; CDR3 protein: CASSSRYSNQPQHF
V gene: TRBV10-2; D gene: NA; J gene: TRBJ1-2; clone size: few; CDR3 DNA: TGCGCCAGCAGCGAGGACATTCTTCTTTATGGCTACACCTTC; CDR3 protein: CASSEDILLYGYTF
V gene: TRBV27; D gene: NA; J gene: TRBJ2-1; clone size: NA; CDR3 DNA: TGTGCCAGCAGTTTACTGGGCTCCCCACTTGAGGTGTATGAGCAGTTCTTC; CDR3 protein: CASSLLGSPLEVYEQFF
V gene: TRBV6-5; D gene: NA; J gene: TRBJ2-7; clone size: NA; CDR3 DNA: TGTGCCAGCAGTAGGGCGACTAGTCCTACCTACGAGCAGTACTTC; CDR3 protein: CASSRATSPTYEQYF
V gene: TRBV7-9; D gene: NA; J gene: TRBJ1-1; clone size: NA; CDR3 DNA: TGTGCCAGCAGCTTAGGGTTCGGGGAGAAGGAAGCTTTCTTT; CDR3 protein: CASSLGFGEKEAFF
V gene: TRBV10-3; D gene: NA; J gene: TRBJ2-3; clone size: NA; CDR3 DNA: TGTGCCATCAGTGAGGCGGGTACGCAGTATTTT; CDR3 protein: CAISEAGTQYF
V gene: TRBV5-1; D gene: TRBD1; J gene: TRBJ2-5; clone size: few; CDR3 DNA: TGCGCCAGCAGGCGGACAGGGGCCCCGTTTTATAGAGTCCGATCCGATACGTCAACGGAGACCCAGTACTTC; CDR3 protein: CASRRTGAPFYRVRSDTSTETQYF
V gene: TRBV19; D gene: NA; J gene: TRBJ2-7; clone size: few; CDR3 DNA: TGTGCCAGTAGTCTCCAGGGCAGCTACGAGCAGTACTTC; CDR3 protein: CASSLQGSYEQYF
V gene: TRBV28; D gene: NA; J gene: TRBJ1-4; clone size: few; CDR3 DNA: TGTGCCAGCAGTTTGGGCGGCGGAGTGGGTGAAAAACTGTTTTTT; CDR3 protein: CASSLGGGVGEKLFF
V gene: TRBV27; D gene: NA; J gene: TRBJ1-2; clone size: few; CDR3 DNA: TGTGCCAGCAGACTAACATTAGCCGGCTATGGCTACACCTTC; CDR3 protein: CASRLTLAGYGYTF
V gene: TRBV2; D gene: TRBD2; J gene: TRBJ2-1; clone size: few; CDR3 DNA: TGTGCCAGCAGGGAGCGGGAGAATAATGAGCAGTTCTTC; CDR3 protein: CASRERENNEQFF